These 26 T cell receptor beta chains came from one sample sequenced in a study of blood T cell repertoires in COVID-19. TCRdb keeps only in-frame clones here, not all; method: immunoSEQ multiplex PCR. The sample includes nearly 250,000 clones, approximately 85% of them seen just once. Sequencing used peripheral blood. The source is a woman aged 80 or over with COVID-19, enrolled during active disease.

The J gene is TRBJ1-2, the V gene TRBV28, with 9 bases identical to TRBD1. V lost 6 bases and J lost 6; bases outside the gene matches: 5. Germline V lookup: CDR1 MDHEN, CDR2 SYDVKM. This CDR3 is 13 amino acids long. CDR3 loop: CASRTGTGNGYTF. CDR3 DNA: TGTGCCAGCAGGACCGGGACAGGGAATGGCTACACCTTC.

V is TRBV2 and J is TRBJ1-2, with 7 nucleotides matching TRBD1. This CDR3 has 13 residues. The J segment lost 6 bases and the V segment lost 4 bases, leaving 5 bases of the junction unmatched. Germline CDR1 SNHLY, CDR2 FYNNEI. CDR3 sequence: CASSVEGGNGYTF. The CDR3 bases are TGTGCCAGCAGTGTGGAAGGGGGCAATGGCTACACCTTC.

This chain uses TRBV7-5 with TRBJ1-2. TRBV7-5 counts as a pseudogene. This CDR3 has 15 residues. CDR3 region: CARSPERGEAYGYTF. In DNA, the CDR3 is TGTGCCAGAAGCCCCGAGCGGGGCGAAGCCTATGGCTACACCTTC.

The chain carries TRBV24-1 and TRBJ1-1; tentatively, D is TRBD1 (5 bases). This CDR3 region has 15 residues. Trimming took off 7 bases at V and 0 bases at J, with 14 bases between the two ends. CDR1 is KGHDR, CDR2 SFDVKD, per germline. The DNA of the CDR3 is TGTGCCACCAGGGATGGGGCCGGCCTGAACACTGAAGCTTTCTTT. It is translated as CATRDGAGLNTEAFF.

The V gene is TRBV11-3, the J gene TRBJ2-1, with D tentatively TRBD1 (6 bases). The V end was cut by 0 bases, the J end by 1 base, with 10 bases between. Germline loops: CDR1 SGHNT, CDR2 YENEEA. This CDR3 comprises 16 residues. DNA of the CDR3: TGTGCCAGCAGCTTAGATCTAGGGGGTTCCTACAATGAGCAGTTCTTC. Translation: CASSLDLGGSYNEQFF.

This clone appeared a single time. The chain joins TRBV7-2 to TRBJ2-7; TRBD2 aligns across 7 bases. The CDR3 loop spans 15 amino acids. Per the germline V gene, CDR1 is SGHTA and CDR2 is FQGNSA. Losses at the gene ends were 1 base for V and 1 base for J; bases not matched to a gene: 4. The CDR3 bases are TGTGCCAGCAGCTTAGGAGGAGCGGGGTCCTACGAGCAGTACTTC. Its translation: CASSLGGAGSYEQYF.

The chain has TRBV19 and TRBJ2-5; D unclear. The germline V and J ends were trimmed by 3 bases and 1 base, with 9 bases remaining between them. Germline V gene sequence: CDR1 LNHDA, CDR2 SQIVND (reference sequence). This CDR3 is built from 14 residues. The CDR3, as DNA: TGTGCCAGTAGTATCTCTACCATCCAAGAGACCCAGTACTTC. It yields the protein CASSISTIQETQYF.

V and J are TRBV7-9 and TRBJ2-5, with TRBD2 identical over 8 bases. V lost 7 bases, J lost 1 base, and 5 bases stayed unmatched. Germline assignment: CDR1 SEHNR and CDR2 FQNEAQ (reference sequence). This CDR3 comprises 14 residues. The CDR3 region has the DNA TGTGCCAGCACCCTTGGACTAGCCCAAGAGACCCAGTACTTC. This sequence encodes CASTLGLAQETQYF.

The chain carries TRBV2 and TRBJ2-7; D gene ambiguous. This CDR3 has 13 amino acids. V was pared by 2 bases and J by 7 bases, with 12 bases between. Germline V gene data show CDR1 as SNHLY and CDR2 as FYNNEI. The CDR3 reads CASSEYRDGEQYV. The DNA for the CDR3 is TGTGCCAGCAGTGAATACCGAGATGGTGAGCAGTACGTC.

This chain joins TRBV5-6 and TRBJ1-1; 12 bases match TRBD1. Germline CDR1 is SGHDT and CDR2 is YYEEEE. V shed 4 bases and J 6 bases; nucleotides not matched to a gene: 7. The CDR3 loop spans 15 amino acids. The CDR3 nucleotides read TGTGCCAGCAGCGGGGGGACAGGGGGCGCATCTGAAGCTTTCTTT. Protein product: CASSGGTGGASEAFF.

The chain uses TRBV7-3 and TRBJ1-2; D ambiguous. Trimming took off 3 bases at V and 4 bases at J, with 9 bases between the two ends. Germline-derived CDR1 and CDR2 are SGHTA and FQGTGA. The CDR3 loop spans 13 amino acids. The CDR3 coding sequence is TGTGCCAGCAGCTTCGGCGGTGGCTATGGCTACACCTTC. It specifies CASSFGGGYGYTF.

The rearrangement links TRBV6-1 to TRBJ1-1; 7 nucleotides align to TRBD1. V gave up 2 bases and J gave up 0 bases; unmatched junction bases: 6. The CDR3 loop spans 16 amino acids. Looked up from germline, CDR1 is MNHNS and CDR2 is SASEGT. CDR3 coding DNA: TGTGCCAGCAGTGAACAGGGGGATGGAGTGAACACTGAAGCTTTCTTT. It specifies CASSEQGDGVNTEAFF.

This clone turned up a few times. The CDR3 loop reads CASSLGENTEAFF. The CDR3 DNA is TGCGCCAGCAGCTTAGGAGAGAACACTGAAGCTTTCTTT. This rearrangement joins TRBV5-1 to TRBJ1-1, with D unclear. This CDR3 has 13 amino acids. Germline V CDR1 and CDR2: SGHRS, YFSETQ. V lost 2 bases and J lost 1, with 6 bases in between.

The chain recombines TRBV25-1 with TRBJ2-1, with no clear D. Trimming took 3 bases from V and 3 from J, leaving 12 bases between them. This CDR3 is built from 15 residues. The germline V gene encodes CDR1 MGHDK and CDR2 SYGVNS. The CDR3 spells CASSDRGPHYNEQFF. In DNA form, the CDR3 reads TGTGCCAGCAGTGACCGAGGCCCCCACTACAATGAGCAGTTCTTC.

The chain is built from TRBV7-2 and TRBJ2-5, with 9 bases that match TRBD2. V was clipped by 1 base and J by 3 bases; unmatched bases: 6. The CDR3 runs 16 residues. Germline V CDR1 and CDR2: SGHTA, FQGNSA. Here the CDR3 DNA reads TGTGCCAGCAGCTTAGTTGCGGGGGGGCGAGAAGAGACCCAGTACTTC. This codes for CASSLVAGGREETQYF.

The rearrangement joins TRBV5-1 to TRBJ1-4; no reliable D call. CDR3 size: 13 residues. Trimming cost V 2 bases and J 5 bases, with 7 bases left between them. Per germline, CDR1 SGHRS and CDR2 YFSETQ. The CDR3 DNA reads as TGCGCCAGCAGCTTTAACTCCAATGAAAAACTGTTTTTT. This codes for CASSFNSNEKLFF. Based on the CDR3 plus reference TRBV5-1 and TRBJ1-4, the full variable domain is KAGVTQTPRYLIKTRGQQVTLSCSPISGHRSVSWYQQTPGQGLQFLFEYFSETQRNKGNFPGRFSGRQFSNSRSEMNVSTLELGDSALYLCASSFNSNEKLFFGSGTQLSVL.

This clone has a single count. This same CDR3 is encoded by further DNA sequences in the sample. The DNA for the CDR3 is TGCGCCAGCAGTTCTGGACAGCTGAACACTGAAGCTTTCTTT. Its protein product is CASSSGQLNTEAFF. J is TRBJ1-1 and V is TRBV5-1, with TRBD1 as a possible D gene (6 bases). The length of the CDR3 is 14 residues. Germline V gives CDR1 SGHRS, CDR2 YFSETQ. The ends were cut back, 5 bases at V and 0 bases at J, with 11 bases in the middle.

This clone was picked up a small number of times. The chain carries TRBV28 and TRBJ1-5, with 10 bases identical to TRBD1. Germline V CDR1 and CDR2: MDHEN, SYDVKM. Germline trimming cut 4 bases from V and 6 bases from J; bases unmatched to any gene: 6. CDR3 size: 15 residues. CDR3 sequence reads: CASSSGTGVGQPQHF. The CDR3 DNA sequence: TGTGCCAGCAGTTCCGGGACAGGGGTGGGTCAGCCCCAGCATTTT.

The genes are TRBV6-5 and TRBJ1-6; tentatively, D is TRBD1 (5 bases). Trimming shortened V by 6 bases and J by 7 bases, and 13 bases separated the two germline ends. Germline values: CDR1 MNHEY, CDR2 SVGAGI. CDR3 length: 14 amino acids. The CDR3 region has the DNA TGTGCCAGCAGAGGGCAGGGTGGAAATTCACCCCTCCACTTT. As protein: CASRGQGGNSPLHF.

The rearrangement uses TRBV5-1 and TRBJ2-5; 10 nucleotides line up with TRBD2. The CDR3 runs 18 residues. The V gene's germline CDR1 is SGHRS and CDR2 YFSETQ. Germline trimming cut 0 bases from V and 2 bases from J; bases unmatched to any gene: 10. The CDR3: CASSLVGSGGPTQETQYF. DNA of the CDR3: TGCGCCAGCAGCTTGGTCGGTAGCGGGGGGCCCACTCAAGAGACCCAGTACTTC.

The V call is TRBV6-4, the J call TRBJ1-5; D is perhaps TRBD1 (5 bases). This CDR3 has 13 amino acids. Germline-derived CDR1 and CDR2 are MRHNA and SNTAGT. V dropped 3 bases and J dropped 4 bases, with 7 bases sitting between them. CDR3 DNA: TGTGCCAGCAGTGATCAGGGTAATCAGCCCCAGCATTTT. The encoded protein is CASSDQGNQPQHF.

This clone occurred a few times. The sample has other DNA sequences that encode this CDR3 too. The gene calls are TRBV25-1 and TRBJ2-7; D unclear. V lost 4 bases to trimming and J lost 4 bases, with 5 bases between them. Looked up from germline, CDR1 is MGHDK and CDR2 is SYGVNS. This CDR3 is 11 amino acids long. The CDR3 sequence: CASSVSYEQYF. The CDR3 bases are TGTGCCAGCAGTGTGTCGTACGAGCAGTACTTC.

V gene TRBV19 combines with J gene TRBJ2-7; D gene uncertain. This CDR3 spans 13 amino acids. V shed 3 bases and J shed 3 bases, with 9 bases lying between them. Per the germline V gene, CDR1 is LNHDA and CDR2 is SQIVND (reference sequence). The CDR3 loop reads CASSISPGYEQYV. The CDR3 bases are TGTGCCAGTAGTATCTCGCCAGGCTACGAGCAGTACGTC.

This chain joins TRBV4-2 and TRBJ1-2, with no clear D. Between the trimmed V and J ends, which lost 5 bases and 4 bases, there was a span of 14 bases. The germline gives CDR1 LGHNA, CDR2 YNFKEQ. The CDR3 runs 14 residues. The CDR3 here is CASSFTTGGYGYTF. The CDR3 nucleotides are TGTGCCAGCAGCTTCACCACCGGTGGCTATGGCTACACCTTC.

CDR3 sequence: CSVASSSQGGYTF. The CDR3 nucleotides are TGCAGCGTTGCCTCCTCTTCTCAGGGTGGCTACACCTTC. This chain connects TRBV29-1 to TRBJ1-2, with D maybe TRBD1 (5 bases). The germline gives CDR1 SQVTM, CDR2 ANQGSEA. V dropped 4 bases and J dropped 7 bases, with 16 bases sitting between them. This CDR3 spans 13 amino acids.

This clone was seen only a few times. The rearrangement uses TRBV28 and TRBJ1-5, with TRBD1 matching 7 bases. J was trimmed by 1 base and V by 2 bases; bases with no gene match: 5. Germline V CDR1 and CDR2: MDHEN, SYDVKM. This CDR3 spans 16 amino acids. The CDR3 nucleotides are TGTGCCAGCAGTTTAGTACAGGGGAACAGCAATCAGCCCCAGCATTTT. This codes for CASSLVQGNSNQPQHF.